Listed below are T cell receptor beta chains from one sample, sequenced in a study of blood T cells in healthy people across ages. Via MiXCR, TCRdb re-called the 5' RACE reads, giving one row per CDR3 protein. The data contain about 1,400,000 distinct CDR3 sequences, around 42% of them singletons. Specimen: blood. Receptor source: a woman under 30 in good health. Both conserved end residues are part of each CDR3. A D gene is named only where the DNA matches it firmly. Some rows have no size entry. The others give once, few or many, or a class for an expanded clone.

TGTGCCAGCAGTAAGTGGACAACCAACACCGGGGAGCTGTTTTTT | CASSKWTTNTGELFF | TRBV27 | NA | TRBJ2-2 | NA
TGCGCCAGCAGCCAAGATGGGGACAATGAGCAGTTCTTC | CASSQDGDNEQFF | TRBV4-1 | many | TRBJ2-1 | NA
TGTGCCATTGGGGGAACCCTCGGCGAGCAGTACTTC | CAIGGTLGEQYF | TRBV10-3 | NA | TRBJ2-7 | NA
TGTGCTAGTGGTTTGCCTGGGGGACTAGCGGGAAAAGAGACCCAGTACTTC | CASGLPGGLAGKETQYF | TRBV12-5 | few | TRBJ2-5 | TRBD2
TGCGCCTCACGGGGACTAGTGGGGGAAGAGACCCAGTACTTC | CASRGLVGEETQYF | TRBV10-2 | NA | TRBJ2-5 | TRBD2
TGTGCCAGCAGCTCACATCGCCTCGACTCCTACGAGCAGTACTTC | CASSSHRLDSYEQYF | TRBV7-9 | few | TRBJ2-7 | NA
TGTGCCAGCAGCCAGACTTATATGAGCAATCAGCCCCAGCATTTT | CASSQTYMSNQPQHF | TRBV7-2 | few | TRBJ1-5 | NA
TGTGCCACCAGCCCGGGACAAAGCACAGATACGCAGTATTTT | CATSPGQSTDTQYF | TRBV24-1 | few | TRBJ2-3 | NA
TGTGCCAGCAGTTTATCAGGACACCCTGCAACTAATGAAAAACTGTTTTTT | CASSLSGHPATNEKLFF | TRBV27 | NA | TRBJ1-4 | NA
TGTGCCAGCAGTTACCCAAAGGGGGCAGGAAACACCATATATTTT | CASSYPKGAGNTIYF | TRBV6-6 | once | TRBJ1-3 | TRBD1
TGTGCCAGCAGTGAAGCGAGACTTACCGGGGCCAACGTCCTGACTTTC | CASSEARLTGANVLTF | TRBV6-1 | few | TRBJ2-6 | NA
TGTGCCAGCAGCCCAGGGACCTTGAACGAGCAGTACTTC | CASSPGTLNEQYF | TRBV3-1 | few | TRBJ2-7 | NA
TGTGCCAGCAGCCACTTTCTCGGGGGAATGAGCTACGAGCAGTACTTC | CASSHFLGGMSYEQYF | TRBV3-1 | NA | TRBJ2-7 | NA
TGTGCCAGCTCGACGGGGAGGGGTGAGCAGTTCTTC | CASSTGRGEQFF | TRBV7-8 | few | TRBJ2-1 | TRBD2
TGTGCCAGCAGCCTGCTAGCGGTTACTGATACGCAGTATTTT | CASSLLAVTDTQYF | TRBV7-9 | few | TRBJ2-3 | TRBD2
TGCGCCAGCAGCCCACAGCGCTCTGGAAACACCATATATTTT | CASSPQRSGNTIYF | TRBV5-1 | NA | TRBJ1-3 | NA
TGTGCCAGCAGCTTAGGATCTAGCGGGTACTACAATGAGCAGTTCTTC | CASSLGSSGYYNEQFF | TRBV7-9 | few | TRBJ2-1 | TRBD2
TGCAGCGTTGTGGTCGGGGGTGAGCAGTTCTTC | CSVVVGGEQFF | TRBV29-1 | few | TRBJ2-1 | NA
TGTGCCAGCAGTTTAATAGGGTTGGGTAGAGAGCAGTACTTC | CASSLIGLGREQYF | TRBV27 | few | TRBJ2-7 | NA
TGTGCCAGCAGTGAATTAGGAGATGGGACTGAAGCTTTCTTT | CASSELGDGTEAFF | TRBV3-1 | NA | TRBJ1-1 | NA
TGTGCCAGCAACCAAGCGGGAGGGGAGCTGTTTTTT | CASNQAGGELFF | TRBV12-3/TRBV12-4 | once | TRBJ2-2 | TRBD2
TGCAGCGTTGAAGGACAGTCGGGGGAAACTAGCACAGATACGCAGTATTTT | CSVEGQSGETSTDTQYF | TRBV29-1 | NA | TRBJ2-3 | NA
TGCAGCGTTGAAGATGGGGATACGCAGTATTTT | CSVEDGDTQYF | TRBV29-1 | many | TRBJ2-3 | NA